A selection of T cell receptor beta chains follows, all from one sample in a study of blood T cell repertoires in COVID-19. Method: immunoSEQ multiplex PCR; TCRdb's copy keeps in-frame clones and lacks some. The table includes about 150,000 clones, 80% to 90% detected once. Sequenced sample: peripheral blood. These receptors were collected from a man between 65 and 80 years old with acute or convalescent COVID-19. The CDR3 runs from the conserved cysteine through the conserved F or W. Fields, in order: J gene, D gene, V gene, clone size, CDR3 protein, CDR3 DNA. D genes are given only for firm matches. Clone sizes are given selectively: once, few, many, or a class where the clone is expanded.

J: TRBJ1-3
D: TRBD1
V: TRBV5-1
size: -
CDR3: CASSLGGQGSGNTIYF
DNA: TGCGCCAGCAGCTTGGGAGGACAGGGTTCTGGAAACACCATATATTTT

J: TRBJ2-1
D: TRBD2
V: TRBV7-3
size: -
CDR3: CASSFPTSGSNEQFF
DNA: TGTGCCAGCAGCTTCCCGACTAGCGGGAGTAATGAGCAGTTCTTC

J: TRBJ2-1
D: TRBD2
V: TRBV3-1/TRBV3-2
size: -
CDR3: CASSQGLAGGGEQFF
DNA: TGTGCCAGCAGCCAAGGATTAGCGGGAGGGGGTGAGCAGTTCTTC

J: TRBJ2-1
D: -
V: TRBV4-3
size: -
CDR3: CASSQEPGLGNEQFF
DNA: TGCGCCAGCAGCCAAGAACCGGGATTAGGCAATGAGCAGTTCTTC

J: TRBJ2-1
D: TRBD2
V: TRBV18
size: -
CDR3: CASSPRSGDSGRFQFF
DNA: TGTGCCAGCTCACCCCGTTCTGGGGATAGCGGGAGATTCCAGTTCTTC

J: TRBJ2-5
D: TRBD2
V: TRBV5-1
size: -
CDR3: CASSLGLAAQETQYF
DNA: TGCGCCAGCAGCTTGGGACTAGCGGCCCAAGAGACCCAGTACTTC

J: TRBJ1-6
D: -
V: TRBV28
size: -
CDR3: CASTDTGRGGDNSPLHF
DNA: TGTGCCAGCACCGATACAGGGAGGGGAGGCGATAATTCACCCCTCCACTTT

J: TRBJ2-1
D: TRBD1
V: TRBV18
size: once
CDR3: CASSPPGQYNEQFF
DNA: TGTGCCAGCTCACCACCGGGACAGTACAATGAGCAGTTCTTC

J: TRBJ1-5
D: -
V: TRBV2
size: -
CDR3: CASMPGNSNQPQHF
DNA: TGTGCCAGCATGCCAGGGAATAGCAATCAGCCCCAGCATTTT

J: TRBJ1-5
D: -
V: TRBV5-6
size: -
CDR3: CASSFRQGYQPQHF
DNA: TGTGCCAGCAGCTTCCGGCAGGGTTATCAGCCCCAGCATTTT

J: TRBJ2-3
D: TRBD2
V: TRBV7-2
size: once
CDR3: CASSPTISGRGDTQYF
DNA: TGTGCCAGCAGCCCCACCATCAGCGGGAGAGGGGATACGCAGTATTTT

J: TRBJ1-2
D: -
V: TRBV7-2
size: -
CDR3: CASTEAGGINYGYTF
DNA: TGTGCCAGCACCGAAGCGGGAGGGATAAACTATGGCTACACCTTC

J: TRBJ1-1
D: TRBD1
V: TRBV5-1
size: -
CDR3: CASSLVGRQGAVNTEAFF
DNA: TGCGCCAGCAGCTTGGTGGGGCGACAGGGGGCGGTGAACACTGAAGCTTTCTTT

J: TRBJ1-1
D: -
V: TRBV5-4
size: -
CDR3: CASSSEGLMNTEAFF
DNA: TGTGCCAGCAGCTCGGAGGGACTTATGAACACTGAAGCTTTCTTT

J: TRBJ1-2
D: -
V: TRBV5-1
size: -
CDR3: CASARVAAYGYTF
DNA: TGCGCCAGCGCGAGGGTGGCAGCCTATGGCTACACCTTC

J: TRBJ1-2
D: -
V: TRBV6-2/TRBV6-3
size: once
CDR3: CASSSPGPQGNYGYTF
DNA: TGTGCCAGCAGTTCGCCGGGTCCCCAGGGGAACTATGGCTACACCTTC

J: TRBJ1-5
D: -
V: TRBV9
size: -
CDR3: CASNPGGGSNQPQHF
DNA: TGTGCCAGCAACCCTGGCGGGGGTAGCAATCAGCCCCAGCATTTT

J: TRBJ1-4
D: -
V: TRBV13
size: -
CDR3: CASRSRLKTGKLFF
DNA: TGTGCCAGCAGATCTAGACTAAAAACTGGGAAACTGTTTTTT

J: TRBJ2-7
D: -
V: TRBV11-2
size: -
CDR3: CASSSPPGLPYEQYF
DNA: TGTGCCAGCAGCTCTCCTCCGGGACTCCCGTACGAGCAGTACTTC

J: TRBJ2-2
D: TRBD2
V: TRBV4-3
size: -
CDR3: CASSQDAASGRVGLFF
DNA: TGCGCCAGCAGCCAAGATGCGGCTAGCGGGAGGGTAGGGCTGTTTTTT

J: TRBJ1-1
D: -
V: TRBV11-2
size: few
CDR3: CASSSIRGRTEAFF
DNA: TGTGCCAGCAGCTCCATTCGGGGTCGGACTGAAGCTTTCTTT

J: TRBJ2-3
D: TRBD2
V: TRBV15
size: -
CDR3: CATSRGTSGADTQYF
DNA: TGTGCCACCAGCAGAGGGACTAGCGGCGCAGATACGCAGTATTTT

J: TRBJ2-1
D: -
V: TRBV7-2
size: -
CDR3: CASSPILVPGEQFF
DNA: TGTGCCAGCAGCCCCATACTAGTTCCGGGTGAGCAGTTCTTC

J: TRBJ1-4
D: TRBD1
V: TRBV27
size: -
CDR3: CASSGSTGVNEKLFF
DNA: TGTGCCAGCAGTGGATCGACAGGGGTCAATGAAAAACTGTTTTTT

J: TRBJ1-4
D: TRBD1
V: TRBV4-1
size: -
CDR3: CASRGTGQWGEKLFF
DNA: TGCGCCAGCAGGGGGACAGGGCAGTGGGGTGAAAAACTGTTTTTT

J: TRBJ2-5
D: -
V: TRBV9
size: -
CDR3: CASSVEATQETQYF
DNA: TGTGCCAGCAGCGTTGAGGCTACACAAGAGACCCAGTACTTC

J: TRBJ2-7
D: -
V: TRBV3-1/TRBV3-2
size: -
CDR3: CASSQYQGSYEQYF
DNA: TGTGCCAGCAGCCAATACCAGGGCTCCTACGAGCAGTACTTC

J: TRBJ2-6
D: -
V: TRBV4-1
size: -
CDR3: CASSQTATLSGANVLTF
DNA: TGCGCCAGCAGCCAAACAGCCACCCTCTCTGGGGCCAACGTCCTGACTTTC

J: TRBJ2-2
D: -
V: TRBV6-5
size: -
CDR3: CASRPTGYTGELFF
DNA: TGTGCCAGCAGACCTACAGGGTACACCGGGGAGCTGTTTTTT

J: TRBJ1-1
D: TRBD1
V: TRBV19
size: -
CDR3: CASSIVQGARNTEAFF
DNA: TGTGCCAGTAGTATCGTGCAGGGGGCGCGGAACACTGAAGCTTTCTTT

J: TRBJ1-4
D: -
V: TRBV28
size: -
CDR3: CASSTTNEKLFF
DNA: TGTGCCAGCAGCACAACTAATGAAAAACTGTTTTTT

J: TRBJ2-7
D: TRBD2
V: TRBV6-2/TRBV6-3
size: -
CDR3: CASSYWGLAGKQYF
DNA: TGTGCCAGCAGTTACTGGGGACTAGCGGGAAAGCAGTACTTC

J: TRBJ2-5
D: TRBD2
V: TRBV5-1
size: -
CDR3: CASSLGLAGQETQYF
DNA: TGCGCCAGCAGCTTGGGGCTAGCGGGACAAGAGACCCAGTACTTC

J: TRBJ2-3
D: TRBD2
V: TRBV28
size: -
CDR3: CASSFATSRQYF
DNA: TGTGCCAGCAGTTTTGCGACTAGCAGGCAGTATTTT

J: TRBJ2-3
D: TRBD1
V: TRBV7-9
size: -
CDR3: CASSLGGDRVSDTQYF
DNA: TGTGCCAGCAGCTTAGGGGGAGACAGGGTTTCAGATACGCAGTATTTT

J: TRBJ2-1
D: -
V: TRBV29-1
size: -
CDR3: CSAWGRLEGEQFF
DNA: TGCAGCGCCTGGGGCCGACTAGAAGGTGAGCAGTTCTTC

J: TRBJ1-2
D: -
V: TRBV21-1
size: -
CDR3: CASSKRVRGNYGYTF
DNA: TGTGCCAGCAGCAAACGGGTAAGGGGTAACTATGGCTACACCTTC

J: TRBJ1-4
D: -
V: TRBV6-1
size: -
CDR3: CASSEVFGGEKLFF
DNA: TGTGCCAGCAGTGAAGTCTTCGGAGGGGAAAAACTGTTTTTT

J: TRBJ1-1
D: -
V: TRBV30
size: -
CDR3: CAWSATVMMNTEAFF
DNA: TGTGCCTGGAGTGCCACAGTGATGATGAACACTGAAGCTTTCTTT

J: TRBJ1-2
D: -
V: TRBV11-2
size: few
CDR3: CASSLVRQGGYGYTF
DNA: TGTGCCAGCAGCTTAGTGCGGCAGGGCGGCTATGGCTACACCTTC

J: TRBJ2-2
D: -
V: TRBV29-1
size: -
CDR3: CSVDPGNTGELFF
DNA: TGCAGCGTTGACCCGGGGAATACCGGGGAGCTGTTTTTT

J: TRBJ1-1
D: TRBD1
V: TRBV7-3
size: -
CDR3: CASSPTGGTEAFF
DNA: TGTGCCAGCAGCCCTACAGGGGGGACTGAAGCTTTCTTT

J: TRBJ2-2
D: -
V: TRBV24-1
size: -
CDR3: CATSDNGLGVGELFF
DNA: TGTGCCACCAGTGATAATGGCCTAGGGGTCGGGGAGCTGTTTTTT

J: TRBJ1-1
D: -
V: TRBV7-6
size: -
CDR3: CASSLASGFMNTEAFF
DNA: TGTGCCAGCAGCTTAGCGTCCGGGTTTATGAACACTGAAGCTTTCTTT

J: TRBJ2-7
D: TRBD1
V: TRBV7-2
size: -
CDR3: CASSPQSRDRLGF
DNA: TGTGCCAGCAGCCCTCAGTCCCGGGACAGACTTGGCTTC

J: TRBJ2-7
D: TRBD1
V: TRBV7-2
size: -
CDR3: CASSLPRQGLNYEQYF
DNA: TGTGCCAGCAGCTTACCCCGACAGGGTCTCAACTACGAGCAGTACTTC

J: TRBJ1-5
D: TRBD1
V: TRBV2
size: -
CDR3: CASMFDRDSNQPQHF
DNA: TGTGCCAGCATGTTTGACAGGGACAGCAATCAGCCCCAGCATTTT

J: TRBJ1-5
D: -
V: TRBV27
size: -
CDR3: CASSPRWRGTNQPQHF
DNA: TGTGCCAGCAGCCCAAGGTGGCGGGGAACCAATCAGCCCCAGCATTTT

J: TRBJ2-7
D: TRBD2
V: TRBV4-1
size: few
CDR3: CASSHASGRVGNEQYF
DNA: TGCGCCAGCAGCCATGCTAGCGGGAGAGTGGGGAACGAGCAGTACTTC

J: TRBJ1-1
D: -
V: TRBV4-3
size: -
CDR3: CASSHPGLNTEAFF
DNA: TGCGCCAGCAGCCACCCCGGTCTGAACACTGAAGCTTTCTTT

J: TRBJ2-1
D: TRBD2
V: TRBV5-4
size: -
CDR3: CASSFGPSGSYNEQFF
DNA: TGTGCCAGCAGCTTCGGTCCTAGCGGCTCCTACAATGAGCAGTTCTTC

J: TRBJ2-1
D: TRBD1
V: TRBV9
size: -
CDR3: CASRPFPGTVLNNEQFF
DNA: TGTGCCAGCAGACCATTCCCTGGGACAGTCCTGAACAATGAGCAGTTCTTC